This T cell receptor beta chain was found in a study of T-cell reconstitution after alpha-beta-depleted transplantation in children. Germline V CDR1 and CDR2: SGHVS, FNYEAQ. This CDR3 is 15 amino acids long. V lost 0 bases and J 5 bases, leaving 13 bases between the germline ends. The TCRbeta library incorporated unique molecular identifiers. From the PCR reads, TCRdb called clonotypes with MiXCR, one entry per CDR3 protein. Of about 70,000 distinct CDR3 sequences listed, 9.5% to 13% are singletons. Regarding this clonotype: Antigen unknown.

Study-level findings and limits: It was reported that alpha-beta T cells came from several hundred expanded graft clones (about two months after transplant). Once a year had passed after transplant, T-cell counts and diversity came mostly from newly produced T cells.

The chain joins TRBV7-6 to TRBJ1-2, with unresolved D. The sequence came from a boy aged 5-17 years with acute myeloid leukemia, due to receive a stem cell transplant. The source material was PBMCs, sampled before TCRalphabeta/CD19-depleted stem cell transplant. The CDR3 sequence: CASSLALGSGYGYTF. CDR3 coding DNA: TGTGCCAGCAGCTTAGCGCTGGGCAGCGGGTATGGCTACACCTTC.